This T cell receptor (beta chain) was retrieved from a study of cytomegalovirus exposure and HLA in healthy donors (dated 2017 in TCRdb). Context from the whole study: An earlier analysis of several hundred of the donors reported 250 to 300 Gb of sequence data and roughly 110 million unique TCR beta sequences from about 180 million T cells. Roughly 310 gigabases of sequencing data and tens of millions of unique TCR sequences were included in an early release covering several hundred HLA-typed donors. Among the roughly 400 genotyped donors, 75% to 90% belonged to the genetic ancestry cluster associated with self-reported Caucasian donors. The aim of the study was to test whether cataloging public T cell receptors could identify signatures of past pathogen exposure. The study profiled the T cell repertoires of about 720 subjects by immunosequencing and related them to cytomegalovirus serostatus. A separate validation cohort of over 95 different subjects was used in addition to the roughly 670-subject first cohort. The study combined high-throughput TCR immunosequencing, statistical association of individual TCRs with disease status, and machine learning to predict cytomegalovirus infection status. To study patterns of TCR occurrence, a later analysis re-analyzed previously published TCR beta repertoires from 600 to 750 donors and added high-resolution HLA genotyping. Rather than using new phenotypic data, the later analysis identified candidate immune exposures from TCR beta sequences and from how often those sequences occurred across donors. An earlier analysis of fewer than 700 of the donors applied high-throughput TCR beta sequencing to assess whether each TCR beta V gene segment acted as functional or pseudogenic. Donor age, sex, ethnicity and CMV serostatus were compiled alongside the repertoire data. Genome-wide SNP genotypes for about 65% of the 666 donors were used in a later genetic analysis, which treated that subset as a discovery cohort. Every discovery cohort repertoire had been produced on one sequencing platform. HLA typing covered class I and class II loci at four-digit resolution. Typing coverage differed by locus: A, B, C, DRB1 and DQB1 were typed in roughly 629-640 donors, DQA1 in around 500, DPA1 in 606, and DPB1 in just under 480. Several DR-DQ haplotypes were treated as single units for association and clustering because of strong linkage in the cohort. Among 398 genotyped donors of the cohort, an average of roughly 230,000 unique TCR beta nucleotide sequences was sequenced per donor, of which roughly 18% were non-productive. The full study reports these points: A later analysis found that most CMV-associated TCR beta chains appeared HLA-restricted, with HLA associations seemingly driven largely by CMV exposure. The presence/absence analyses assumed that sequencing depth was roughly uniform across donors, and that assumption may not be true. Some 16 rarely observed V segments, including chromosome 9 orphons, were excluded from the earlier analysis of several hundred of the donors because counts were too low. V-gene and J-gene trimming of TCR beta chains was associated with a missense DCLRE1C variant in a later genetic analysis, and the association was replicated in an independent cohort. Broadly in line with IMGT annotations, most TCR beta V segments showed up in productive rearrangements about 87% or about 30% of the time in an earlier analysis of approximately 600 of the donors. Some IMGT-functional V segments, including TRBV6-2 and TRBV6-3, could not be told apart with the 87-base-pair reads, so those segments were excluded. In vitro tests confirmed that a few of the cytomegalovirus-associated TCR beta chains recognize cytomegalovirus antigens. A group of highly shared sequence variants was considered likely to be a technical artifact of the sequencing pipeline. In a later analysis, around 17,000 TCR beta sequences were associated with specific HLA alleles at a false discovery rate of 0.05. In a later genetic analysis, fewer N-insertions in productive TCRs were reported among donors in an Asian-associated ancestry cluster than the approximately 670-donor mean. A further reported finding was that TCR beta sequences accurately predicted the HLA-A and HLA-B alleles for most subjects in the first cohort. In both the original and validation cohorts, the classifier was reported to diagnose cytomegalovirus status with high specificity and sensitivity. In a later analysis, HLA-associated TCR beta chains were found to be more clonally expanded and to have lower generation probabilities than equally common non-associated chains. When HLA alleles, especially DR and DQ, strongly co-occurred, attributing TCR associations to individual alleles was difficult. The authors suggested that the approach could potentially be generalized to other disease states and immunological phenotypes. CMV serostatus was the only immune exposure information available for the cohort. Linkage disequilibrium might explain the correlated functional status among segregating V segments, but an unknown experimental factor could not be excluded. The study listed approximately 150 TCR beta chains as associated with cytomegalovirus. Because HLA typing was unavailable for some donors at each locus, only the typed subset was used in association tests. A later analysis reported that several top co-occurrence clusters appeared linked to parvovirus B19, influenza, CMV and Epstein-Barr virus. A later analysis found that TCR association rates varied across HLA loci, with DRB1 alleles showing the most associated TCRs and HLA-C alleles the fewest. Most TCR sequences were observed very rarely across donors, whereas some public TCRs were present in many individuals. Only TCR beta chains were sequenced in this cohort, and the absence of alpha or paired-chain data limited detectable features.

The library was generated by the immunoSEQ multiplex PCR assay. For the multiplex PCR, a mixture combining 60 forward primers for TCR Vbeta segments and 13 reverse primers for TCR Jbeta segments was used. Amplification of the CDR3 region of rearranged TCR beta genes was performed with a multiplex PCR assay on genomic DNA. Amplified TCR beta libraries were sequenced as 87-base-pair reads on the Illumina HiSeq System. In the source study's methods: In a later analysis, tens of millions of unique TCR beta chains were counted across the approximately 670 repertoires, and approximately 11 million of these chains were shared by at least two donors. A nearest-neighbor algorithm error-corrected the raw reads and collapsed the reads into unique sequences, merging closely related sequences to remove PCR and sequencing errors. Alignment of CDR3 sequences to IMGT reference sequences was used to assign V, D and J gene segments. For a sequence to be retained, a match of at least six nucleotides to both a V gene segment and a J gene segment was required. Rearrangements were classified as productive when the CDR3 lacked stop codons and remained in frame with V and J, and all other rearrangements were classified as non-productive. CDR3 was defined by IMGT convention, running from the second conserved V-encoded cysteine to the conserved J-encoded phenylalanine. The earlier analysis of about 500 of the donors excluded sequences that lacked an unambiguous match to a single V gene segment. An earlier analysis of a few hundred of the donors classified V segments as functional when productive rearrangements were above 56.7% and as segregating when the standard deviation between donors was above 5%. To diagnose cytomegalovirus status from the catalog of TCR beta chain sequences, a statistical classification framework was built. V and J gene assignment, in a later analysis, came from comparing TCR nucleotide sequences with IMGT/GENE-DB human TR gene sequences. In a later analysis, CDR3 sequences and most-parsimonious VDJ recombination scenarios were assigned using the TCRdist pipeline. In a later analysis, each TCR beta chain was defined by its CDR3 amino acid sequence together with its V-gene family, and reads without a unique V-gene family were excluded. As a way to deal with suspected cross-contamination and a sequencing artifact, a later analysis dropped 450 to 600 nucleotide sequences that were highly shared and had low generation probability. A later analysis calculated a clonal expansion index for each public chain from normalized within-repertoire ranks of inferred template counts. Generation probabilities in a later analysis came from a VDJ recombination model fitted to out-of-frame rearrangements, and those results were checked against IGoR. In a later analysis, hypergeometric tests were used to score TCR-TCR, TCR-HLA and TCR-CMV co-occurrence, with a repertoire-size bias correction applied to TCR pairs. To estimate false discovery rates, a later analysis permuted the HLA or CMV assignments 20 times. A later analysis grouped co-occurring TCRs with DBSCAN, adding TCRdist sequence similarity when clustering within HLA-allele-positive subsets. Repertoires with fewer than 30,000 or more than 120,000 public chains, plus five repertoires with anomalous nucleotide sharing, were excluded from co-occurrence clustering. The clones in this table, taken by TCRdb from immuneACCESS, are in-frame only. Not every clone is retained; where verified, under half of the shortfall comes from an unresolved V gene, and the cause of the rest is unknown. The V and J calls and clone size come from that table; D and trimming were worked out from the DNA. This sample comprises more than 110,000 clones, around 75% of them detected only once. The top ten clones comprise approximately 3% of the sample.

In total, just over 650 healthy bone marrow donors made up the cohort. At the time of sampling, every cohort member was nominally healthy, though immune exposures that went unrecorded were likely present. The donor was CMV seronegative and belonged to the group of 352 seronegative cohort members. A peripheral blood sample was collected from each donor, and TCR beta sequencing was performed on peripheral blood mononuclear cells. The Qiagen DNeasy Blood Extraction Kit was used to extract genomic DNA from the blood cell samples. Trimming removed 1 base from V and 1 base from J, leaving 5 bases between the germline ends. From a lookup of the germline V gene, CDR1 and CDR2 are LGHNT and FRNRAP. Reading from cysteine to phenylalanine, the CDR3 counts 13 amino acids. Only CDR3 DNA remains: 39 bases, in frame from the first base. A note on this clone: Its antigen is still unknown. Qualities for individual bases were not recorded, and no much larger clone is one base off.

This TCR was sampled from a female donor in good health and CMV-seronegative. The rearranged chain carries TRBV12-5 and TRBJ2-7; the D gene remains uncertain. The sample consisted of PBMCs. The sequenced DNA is TGTGCTAGTGGTTTGGGCGATTCCTACGAGCAGTACTTC. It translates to CASGLGDSYEQYF. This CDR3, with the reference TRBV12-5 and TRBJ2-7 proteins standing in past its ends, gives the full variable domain DARVTQTPRHKVTEMGQEVTMRCQPILGHNTVFWYRQTMMQGLELLAYFRNRAPLDDSGMPKDRFSAEMPDATLATLKIQPSEPRDSAVYFCASGLGDSYEQYFGPGTRLTVT.